This entry concerns a single T cell receptor beta chain. The antigen is unknown. These data are taken from a study of cytomegalovirus exposure and HLA in healthy donors. This PCR relied on a set of 60 Vbeta primers and 13 Jbeta primers. Sequencing used immunoSEQ multiplex PCR; TCRdb keeps in-frame clones, though not all of them. The repertoire has about 120,000 clones, roughly 80% of them found once; the top ten carry 7.3%. Broader study findings: A prior analysis recorded that most TCR beta V segments were productive about 87% or about 30% of the time.

Germline trimming cut 2 bases from V and 3 bases from J; bases unmatched to any gene: 4. Germline V gene sequence: CDR1 SGHTS, CDR2 YDEGEE. The CDR3 loop spans 16 amino acids. The clonotype originates from a male donor in good health and CMV-seronegative. The genes are TRBV5-8 and TRBJ2-2, with 10 bases matching TRBD1. Sample: PBMCs. CDR3 sequence: CASSFEGTGDTGELFF. The CDR3, as DNA: TGTGCCAGCAGCTTTGAGGGGACAGGGGACACCGGGGAGCTGTTTTTT.